This TCR beta chain is drawn from a study of OX40 agonist ivuxolimab in advanced cancers. About the study: Hepatocellular carcinoma, melanoma, renal cell or head and neck cancer was diagnosed in the dose-escalation patients. Enrollees could have had prior anti-PD-1, anti-PD-L1 or anti-CTLA-4 therapy, which under 50% had received.

Measured with immunoSEQ multiplex PCR; TCRdb has only the in-frame clones, and not every one. The table has approximately 67,000 clones, roughly four fifths seen once. This clone has a handful of counts. Autoimmune disease history or systemic immunosuppression was exclusionary. Sampled blood was obtained at baseline, cycle 4 day 1, and cycle 7 day 1. This clonotype originated in an adult with an advanced solid tumor such as melanoma, head and neck, liver or kidney cancer. The sequences come from CD4+ or CD8+ T cells sorted from blood, collected in a trial of the OX40 agonist ivuxolimab.

The CDR3 sequence: CASGLVLSGRNQPQHF. CDR3 sequence (DNA): TGTGCTAGTGGTTTGGTACTTTCGGGACGCAATCAGCCCCAGCATTTT. The chain couples TRBV12-5 to TRBJ1-5; tentatively, D is TRBD1 (5 bases). Germline V gives CDR1 LGHNT, CDR2 FRNRAP. V was pared by 0 bases and J by 2 bases, with 11 bases between. The CDR3 has 16 amino acids.